One sample yielded the 5 T cell receptor beta chains listed below, sequenced in a study of technical replicates of blood from a handful of donors. Assay: immunoSEQ multiplex PCR; the TCRdb copy retains only in-frame clones and omits some. Of nearly 70,000 clones in the sample, around 94% were seen once. Sequencing was done on a sample of T cells isolated from PBMCs. The receptors originated from a human donor in good health.

The chain recombines TRBV6-1 with TRBJ1-4; tentative D call: TRBD1 (6 bases). The CDR3 totals 15 residues. The V end lost 5 bases, the J end lost 0 bases, and 10 bases lay between the germline ends. Germline assignment: CDR1 MNHNS and CDR2 SASEGT. CDR3 amino acids: CASSKDSATNEKLFF. CDR3 coding DNA: TGTGCCAGCAGTAAGGACAGTGCAACTAATGAAAAACTGTTTTTT.

This clone was recorded a few times. The chain carries TRBV30 and TRBJ1-2; D remains ambiguous. Germline CDR1 GTSNPN, CDR2 SVGIG (reference sequence). Trimming stripped 3 bases from V and 1 base from J, with 9 bases between. This CDR3 contains 13 residues. CDR3 in amino acids: CAWRSLDNYGYTF. The CDR3 DNA follows: TGTGCCTGGAGGAGTCTAGATAACTATGGCTACACCTTC.

The chain couples TRBV13 to TRBJ1-1; D is possibly TRBD1 (6 bases). The CDR3 is 14 amino acids. Germline CDR1 and CDR2: PRHDT and FYEKMQ (reference sequence). V was trimmed by 11 bases and J by 4 bases, leaving 20 bases between them. This CDR3 reads CAVPSRGSGTEAFF. The CDR3 DNA reads as TGTGCCGTACCGTCCAGGGGATCCGGCACTGAAGCTTTCTTT.

The chain is built from TRBV4-1 and TRBJ1-5; TRBD1 matches at 7 bases. Germline CDR1 MGHRA, CDR2 YSYEKL. This CDR3 region has 15 residues. V was clipped by 4 bases and J by 6 bases; unmatched bases: 9. The CDR3 DNA reads as TGCGCCAGCAGCCGATCCTACAGGGGAGGTCAGCCCCAGCATTTT. This gives the protein CASSRSYRGGQPQHF.

The chain recombines TRBV25-1 with TRBJ1-2; 9 bases map to TRBD1. The CDR3 extends over 14 amino acids. CDR1 is MGHDK and CDR2 is SYGVNS in the germline V gene. V shed 6 bases and J 6 bases; nucleotides not matched to a gene: 8. The CDR3 sequence: CASSRSGTGNGYTF. The CDR3 nucleotides are TGTGCCAGCAGCCGATCTGGGACAGGGAATGGCTACACCTTC.